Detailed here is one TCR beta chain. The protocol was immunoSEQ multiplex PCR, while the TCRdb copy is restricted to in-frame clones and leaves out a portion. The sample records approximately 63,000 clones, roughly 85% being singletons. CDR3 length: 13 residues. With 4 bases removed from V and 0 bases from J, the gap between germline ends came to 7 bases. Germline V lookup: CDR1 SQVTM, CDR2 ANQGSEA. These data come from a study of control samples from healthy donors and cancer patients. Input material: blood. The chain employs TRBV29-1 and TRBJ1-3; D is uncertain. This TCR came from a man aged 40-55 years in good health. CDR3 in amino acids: CSVGQSSGNTIYF. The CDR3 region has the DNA TGCAGCGTTGGCCAGAGCTCTGGAAACACCATATATTTT. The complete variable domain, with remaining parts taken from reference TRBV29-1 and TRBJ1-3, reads SAVISQKPSRDICQRGTSLTIQCQVDSQVTMMFWYRQQPGQSLTLIATANQGSEATYESGFVIDKFPISRPNLTFSTLTVSNMSPEDSSIYLCSVGQSSGNTIYFGEGSWLTVV.